This TCR beta chain was observed in a study of chemoradiotherapy in HPV16-positive cancers (dated 2022 in TCRdb). Regarding the complete study: Using functional T-cell assays on cells from a couple of HPV16-positive patients, the researchers defined candidate HPV-specific T-cell clones and common TCR motifs. The study asked whether T-cell immunity to the HPV oncoproteins E6 and E7 changes during chemoradiotherapy and whether this immunity affects survival. Next, the candidate HPV-specific TCRs and motifs were followed in TCR repertoires from around 90 patients with HPV-related cancers.

The library was produced with the immunoSEQ multiplex PCR assay. Not all clones reach the TCRdb copy of this immuneACCESS table, which keeps in-frame sequences only. Checked studies attribute under half of the gap to unresolved V genes and leave the rest unexplained. In this sample the table shows about 21,000 clones, roughly 86% of which occur a single time. Around 4.9% of the sample is in the top ten clones. Per the germline V gene (reference sequence), SGHAT is the CDR1 and FQDESV is the CDR2. V is cut by 5 bases and J by 1 base, and the space between the germline ends is 12 bases. The CDR3 numbers 14 residues from cysteine through phenylalanine. CDR3 DNA is the only sequence kept; it has 42 bases, read in frame from the first base. As concerns this clone: Its antigen is still unknown. The input lacks base qualities; no much larger clone sits a single base away.

Because repertoires were sampled repeatedly during chemoradiotherapy, clonal expansion in the tumor microenvironment could be followed. Broad study findings and their caveats: Expansion of candidate HPV-specific clones and E7-related TCR motifs was observed in the tumor microenvironment during treatment, whereas no such expansion was observed for non-HPV-specific T cells. The functional definition of HPV-specific T cells came from only a couple of HPV16-positive patients, and the survival association was reported for HPV16-positive patients. In HPV16-positive patients, expansion of HPV-responsive T cells during chemoradiotherapy was found to be associated with improved recurrence-free survival.

The rearranged chain carries TRBV11-1 and TRBJ2-7; TRBD2 might be the D gene, on 5 matching bases. This TCR was recovered from a human donor with HPV-associated anogenital cancer. This material consisted of blood, taken from a patient who underwent chemoradiotherapy. The nucleotides read TGTGCCAGCAGCCCGGGCGGACTTTCCTACGAGCAGTACTTC. Its product reads: CASSPGGLSYEQYF.